The entry below describes one TCR beta chain. Germline CDR1 is LNHDA and CDR2 is SQIVND (reference sequence). Trimming pared 5 bases from V and 6 bases from J, leaving 14 bases between. The CDR3 consists of 13 residues. Sequenced by immunoSEQ multiplex PCR; TCRdb stores in-frame clones only, minus some. This sample carries 260,000 or so clones, around 90% of them seen once, and the ten largest clones take around 3.1%. This record comes from a study of cytomegalovirus exposure and HLA in healthy donors. This clonotype was sampled from a woman between 25 and 40 years old in good health and CMV-seronegative. This chain connects TRBV19 to TRBJ2-7, with a weak D call TRBD2 (7 bases). The sample taken for sequencing was PBMCs. CDR3 region: CASSRGALSEQYF. The DNA for the CDR3 is TGTGCCAGTAGTCGGGGGGCCTTGAGCGAGCAGTACTTC.